The clone carrying this TCR beta chain was counted many times. This specimen belongs to a study of early T cells in non-severe SARS-CoV-2 infection. TCRdb recomputed calls from the 5' RACE reads with MiXCR, one row per CDR3 protein. The data show roughly 20,000 distinct CDR3 sequences, 4% seen once. The receptor's source is an adult who was a healthcare worker with PCR-confirmed SARS-CoV-2 infection or an uninfected control (not recorded which). Specimen: whole blood.

CDR3 bases: TGTGCCAGTAGTACCGGGACAGGGCGCGGCGAGCAGTACTTC. It encodes CASSTGTGRGEQYF. The chain uses TRBV19 and TRBJ2-7; TRBD1 aligns across 9 bases. Germline values: CDR1 LNHDA, CDR2 SQIVND (reference sequence). With 4 bases clipped from V and 6 bases from J, the junction kept 7 bases outside the gene matches. CDR3 length equals 14 residues.